A selection of T cell receptor beta chains follows, all from one sample in a study of blood T cell repertoires in COVID-19. Only in-frame clones appear in the TCRdb table, and some are missing; sequencing was by immunoSEQ multiplex PCR. The table has some 140,000 clones, around 84% seen once. The sample was peripheral blood. These receptors came from a man older than 75 with acute or convalescent COVID-19. Each CDR3 is given with its conserved first and last residue. Fields, in order: J gene, V gene, D gene, CDR3 length, clone size, CDR3 DNA, CDR3 protein. The D gene is left open where the match is weak. Only part of the rows carry a size: once, few, many, or a class if the clone is expanded.

TRBJ2-5,TRBV7-9,.,13,.,TGTGCCAGCAGCTTATGGGGCGCAGAGACCCAGTACTTC,CASSLWGAETQYF
TRBJ2-5,TRBV19,.,11,.,TGTGCCAGTAGTGTTGGACAATCCCAGTACTTC,CASSVGQSQYF
TRBJ1-1,TRBV28,TRBD1,13,.,TGTGCCAGCGGGACAGGGGGGTACACTGAAGCTTTCTTT,CASGTGGYTEAFF
TRBJ2-1,TRBV6-5,TRBD1,15,.,TGTGCCAGCAGCTGGACAGGGGGCTTTGTGGATGAGCAGTTCTTC,CASSWTGGFVDEQFF
TRBJ2-7,TRBV10-1,TRBD2,12,once,TGCGCCAGCAGACCCGGGGGGAACGAGCAGTACTTC,CASRPGGNEQYF
TRBJ1-2,TRBV28,.,13,.,TGTGCCAGCAGTCCCGGGGGAAACTATGGCTACACCTTC,CASSPGGNYGYTF
TRBJ1-5,TRBV3-1/TRBV3-2,.,15,once,TGTGCCAGCAGCCCCGGAGCAGGGGCTGGACAGCCCCAGCATTTT,CASSPGAGAGQPQHF
TRBJ2-1,TRBV4-2,TRBD2,18,.,TGTGCCAGCAGCCAAGACCACCCGACTAGCGGGAATTACAATGAGCAGTTCTTC,CASSQDHPTSGNYNEQFF
TRBJ1-4,TRBV5-4,.,15,.,TGTGCCAGCAGCTTGGACGGACAGCCTAATGAAAAACTGTTTTTT,CASSLDGQPNEKLFF
TRBJ1-6,TRBV28,.,15,.,TGTGCCAGCAAAGGGGCCCTCTCCTATAATTCACCCCTCCACTTT,CASKGALSYNSPLHF
TRBJ2-2,TRBV21-1,.,16,.,TGTGCCAGCAGCCAAGGGGGCAGGGAGAACACCGGGGAGCTGTTTTTT,CASSQGGRENTGELFF
TRBJ1-1,TRBV5-1,TRBD1,13,few,TGCGCCAGCAGCACCGGACAGGGGTTTGAAGCTTTCTTT,CASSTGQGFEAFF
TRBJ2-1,TRBV28,.,16,.,TGTGCCAGCAGCCTGACAGGAGTCAGCTCCTACAATGAGCAGTTCTTC,CASSLTGVSSYNEQFF
TRBJ1-2,TRBV6-5,.,14,few,TGTGCCAGCAGTCGACGGGGAGGTAACTATGGCTACACCTTC,CASSRRGGNYGYTF
TRBJ2-1,TRBV5-1,.,15,.,TGCGCCAGCAGCTTGTTCGGGGTCGTGGGCAATGAGCAGTTCTTC,CASSLFGVVGNEQFF
TRBJ1-2,TRBV6-1,TRBD1,14,.,TGTGCCAGCAGTGAAGCAACAGGGGACTATGGCTACACCTTC,CASSEATGDYGYTF
TRBJ2-1,TRBV25-1,TRBD2,18,.,TGTGCCAGCAGTGAATTCGGGAGTAGCGGGGGGGCGTGGAATGAGCAGTTCTTC,CASSEFGSSGGAWNEQFF
TRBJ2-4,TRBV18,.,14,.,TGTGCCAGCTCACCACCTCCATCCAAAAACATTCAGTACTTC,CASSPPPSKNIQYF
TRBJ2-1,TRBV9,.,14,.,TGTGCCAGCAGCGTTAGCGGAACCTCCAATGAGCAGTTCTTC,CASSVSGTSNEQFF
TRBJ1-5,TRBV3-1/TRBV3-2,TRBD1,18,.,TGTGCCAGCAGCTTGTTAATCGGGACAGGGGGCGACGATCAGCCCCAGCATTTT,CASSLLIGTGGDDQPQHF
TRBJ1-2,TRBV5-5,TRBD1,15,.,TGTGCCAGCAGCTTCTTAACCGGGACAGATTCTGGCTACACCTTC,CASSFLTGTDSGYTF
TRBJ1-2,TRBV19,.,15,once,TGTGCCAGTAGTATAAGATCGACAGGTAACTATGGCTACACCTTC,CASSIRSTGNYGYTF
TRBJ1-4,TRBV4-3,.,16,few,TGCGCCAGCAGCCAAGACTGGCGGGCAACTAATGAAAAACTGTTTTTT,CASSQDWRATNEKLFF
TRBJ2-5,TRBV5-1,TRBD2,16,.,TGCGCCAGCAGCCATCTAAGCGGGGCCACTGGGAGGGCCCAGTACTTC,CASSHLSGATGRAQYF
TRBJ2-7,TRBV9,TRBD2,16,few,TGTGCCAGCAGCGTAGCTGCAGCGGGGGAACCCTACGAGCAGTACTTC,CASSVAAAGEPYEQYF
TRBJ2-1,TRBV29-1,.,17,.,TGCAGCGTTGAAGATCGACGCGGGGCGGGCCGATACAATGAGCAGTTCTTC,CSVEDRRGAGRYNEQFF
TRBJ2-7,TRBV9,TRBD2,15,.,TGTGCCAGCAGCGTAAGCGGGGGGTCCACCTACGAGCAGTACTTC,CASSVSGGSTYEQYF
TRBJ1-2,TRBV5-1,TRBD1,12,.,TGCGCCAGCAGCCCGGGGACAGGGGGCTACACCTTC,CASSPGTGGYTF
TRBJ2-1,TRBV2,.,15,.,TGTGCCAGCAGTGATGGAAGACAGCCTTACAATGAGCAGTTCTTC,CASSDGRQPYNEQFF
TRBJ1-1,TRBV19,TRBD1,12,.,TGTGCCAGCCGGGACAGGAACACTGAAGCTTTCTTT,CASRDRNTEAFF
TRBJ1-6,TRBV7-9,TRBD1,15,.,TGTGCCAGCAGCCCTTACTCGGACAGGGGTTCACCCCTCCACTTT,CASSPYSDRGSPLHF
TRBJ1-6,TRBV5-1,.,14,once,TGCGCCAGCAGCGCGAGCTCCTATAATTCACCCCTCCACTTT,CASSASSYNSPLHF
TRBJ2-6,TRBV19,TRBD1,16,.,TGTGCCAGTAGATCCGACAGGGCTCCTGGGGCCAACGTCCTGACTTTC,CASRSDRAPGANVLTF
TRBJ1-6,TRBV15,.,15,.,TGTGCCACCAGCAGCTTACAGGGATCCTATTCACCCCTCCACTTT,CATSSLQGSYSPLHF
TRBJ2-2,TRBV27,.,12,.,TGTGCCAGCAGTTTAAGGCGCGGAGAGCTGTTTTTT,CASSLRRGELFF
TRBJ2-1,TRBV6-2/TRBV6-3,TRBD1,15,.,TGTGCCAGCAGTTACTTTCAGGGGGATTACAATGAGCAGTTCTTC,CASSYFQGDYNEQFF
TRBJ2-1,TRBV7-9,.,15,.,TGTGCCAGCAGCCTTCAATCTATTGGGGGGAATGAGCAGTTCTTC,CASSLQSIGGNEQFF
TRBJ2-1,TRBV5-6,TRBD2,15,.,TGTGCCAGCAGGCGGGGGGGACTCTCCTACAATGAGCAGTTCTTC,CASRRGGLSYNEQFF
TRBJ1-5,TRBV7-9,TRBD1,14,.,TGTGCCAGCAGTAGTCAGGGGGACGAGCGGCCCCAGCATTTT,CASSSQGDERPQHF
TRBJ2-2,TRBV19,.,16,.,TGTGCCAGTAGTATCCCCCCGACAGGGAACACCGGGGAGCTGTTTTTT,CASSIPPTGNTGELFF
TRBJ1-3,TRBV15,.,16,.,TGTGCCACCAGCAGAGATTTGTCCGGTTCTGGAAACACCATATATTTT,CATSRDLSGSGNTIYF
TRBJ2-7,TRBV4-2,TRBD1,16,.,TGTGCCAGCAGCCAAGAAACTGGGACAGCCCTGACGGAGCAGTACTTC,CASSQETGTALTEQYF
TRBJ1-1,TRBV19,.,13,.,TGTGCCAGTAGTAGCAAACCAGACACTGAAGCTTTCTTT,CASSSKPDTEAFF
TRBJ2-1,TRBV11-2,.,14,.,TGTGCCAGCAGCTTAATGGGACTGAACAATGAGCAGTTCTTC,CASSLMGLNNEQFF